The 12 T cell receptor beta chains given below trace back to one sample, sequenced in a study of cytomegalovirus exposure and HLA in healthy donors. It was with 60 Vbeta and 13 Jbeta primers that the PCR ran. Assay used: immunoSEQ multiplex PCR; TCRdb lists only in-frame clones, some missing. This table holds roughly 190,000 clones, roughly 80% found once. Sequences were obtained from PBMCs. The receptor source for this set is a man between 40 and 49 years old in good health and CMV-seropositive.

The chain carries TRBV7-9 and TRBJ1-4; TRBD1 matches 8 bases. Germline lookup yields CDR1 SEHNR and CDR2 FQNEAQ (reference sequence). V lost 5 bases, J lost 8 bases, and 4 bases stayed unmatched. This CDR3 is 13 amino acids long. The CDR3 DNA reads as TGTGCCAGCAGCGACAGGGGTGGGGAAAAACTGTTTTTT. Its translation is CASSDRGGEKLFF.

CDR3 loop: CASSYLGGNTEAFF. The CDR3 bases are TGTGCCAGCAGTTACTTGGGGGGAAACACTGAAGCTTTCTTT. The rearrangement joins TRBV6-5 to TRBJ1-1, with D perhaps matching TRBD1 (5 bases). Germline V CDR1 and CDR2: MNHEY, SVGAGI. The CDR3 is made up of 14 amino acids. V lost 1 base and J 2 bases, leaving 8 bases between the germline ends.

The sample holds one count of this clone. The sample has other DNA sequences that encode this CDR3 too. The chain employs TRBV13 and TRBJ1-1; D is unclear. The germline gives CDR1 PRHDT, CDR2 FYEKMQ (reference sequence). Trimming left V 0 bases short and J 4 bases short, with 9 bases between. CDR3 length equals 14 residues. This CDR3 is CASSLGLGGTEAFF. The CDR3 DNA sequence: TGTGCCAGCAGCTTAGGCCTGGGAGGCACTGAAGCTTTCTTT.

The chain has TRBV25-1 and TRBJ1-6; 9 positions agree with TRBD1. This CDR3 has 16 residues. CDR1 and CDR2 (germline): MGHDK, SYGVNS. The V segment lost 3 bases and the J segment 9 bases; nucleotides outside the gene matches: 9. CDR3 residues: CASSDPQTGGFSPLHF. The CDR3 DNA follows: TGTGCCAGCAGTGACCCACAGACAGGGGGGTTTTCACCCCTCCACTTT.

Comments on this clone: Its ends do not fully match the called genes, so a read error is possible. Other DNA sequences within the sample encode an identical CDR3. The chain uses TRBV9 and TRBJ1-4; tentatively, D is TRBD1 (6 bases). The CDR3 is 13 residues long. The germline V gene has CDR1 SGDLS and CDR2 YYNGEE. The CDR3 here is CASPGTLNEKLFF. The DNA of the CDR3 is TGTGCCAGCCCCGGGACATTGAATGAGAAACTGTTTTTT.

The chain combines TRBV5-1 with TRBJ2-5; TRBD1 might be the D (6 bases). CDR1 and CDR2 (germline): SGHRS, YFSETQ. The CDR3 loop spans 14 amino acids. The germline V and J ends were trimmed by 4 bases and 1 base, with 11 bases remaining between them. The CDR3 DNA follows: TGCGCCAGCAGCAGAGACAGGTTCCAAGAGACCCAGTACTTC. It codes for CASSRDRFQETQYF.

The chain joins TRBV6-1 to TRBJ2-3; TRBD2 might be the D (7 bases). Germline V gives CDR1 MNHNS, CDR2 SASEGT. The CDR3 spans 15 residues. Trimming took 2 bases from V and 4 from J, leaving 13 bases between them. The CDR3 here is CASSERRGGADTQYF. CDR3 DNA sequence: TGTGCCAGCAGTGAAAGGAGGGGGGGGGCAGATACGCAGTATTTT.

This clone has only one observation. V and J are TRBV7-8 and TRBJ2-1; D call uncertain. The CDR3 totals 12 residues. Germline V CDR1 and CDR2: SGHVS, FQNEAQ. Trimming pared 5 bases from V and 7 bases from J, leaving 9 bases between. The CDR3 loop is CASSPTRNEQFF. CDR3 bases: TGTGCCAGCAGCCCAACGAGGAATGAGCAGTTCTTC.

DNA of the CDR3: TGTGCCAGCAGCCGACTAGGTTACGAGCAGTACTTC. Residues: CASSRLGYEQYF. This chain joins TRBV11-3 and TRBJ2-7, with D tentatively TRBD2 (6 bases). The CDR3 is 12 amino acids. V was cut by 5 bases and J by 4 bases, with 9 bases left in between. Germline CDR1 and CDR2: SGHNT and YENEEA.

The rearrangement joins TRBV11-2 to TRBJ2-3; D not resolved. The CDR3 covers 16 residues. Looked up from germline, CDR1 is SGHAT and CDR2 is FQNNGV. Trimming took 1 base from V and 6 from J, leaving 17 bases between them. CDR3 residues: CASSLVGVEDNDTQYF. The DNA of the CDR3 is TGTGCCAGCAGCTTAGTGGGCGTTGAAGATAACGATACGCAGTATTTT.

This clone occurred once. The V call is TRBV18, the J call TRBJ1-2; D is uncertain. The germline V gene has CDR1 KGHSH and CDR2 LQKENI. The CDR3 consists of 14 residues. V was pared by 4 bases and J by 0 bases, with 9 bases between. The CDR3 spells CASSLPTTNYGYTF. The DNA of the CDR3 is TGTGCCAGCTCACTACCTACTACTAACTATGGCTACACCTTC. Variable domain in full (rest from reference TRBV18 and TRBJ1-2): NAGVMQNPRHLVRRRGQEARLRCSPMKGHSHVYWYRQLPEEGLKFMVYLQKENIIDESGMPKERFSAEFPKEGPSILRIQQVVRGDSAAYFCASSLPTTNYGYTFGSGTRLTVV.

The rearrangement joins TRBV6-5 to TRBJ2-2; perhaps TRBD2 as D (7 bases). The CDR3 has 15 amino acids. V dropped 2 bases and J dropped 4 bases, with 11 bases sitting between them. Germline V gene lookup returns CDR1 MNHEY and CDR2 SVGAGI. CDR3 nucleotide sequence: TGTGCCAGCAGTTACCAGGGGAGGGTCACCGGGGAGCTGTTTTTT. Translating it yields CASSYQGRVTGELFF.